Listed below are T cell receptor beta chains from one sample, sequenced in a study of identical twins. TCRdb called the 5' RACE reads again in MiXCR, with one record for every CDR3 protein. The sample yields some 1,600,000 distinct CDR3 sequences, less than 40% seen once. Material: cord blood. The receptors derive from a newborn girl in good health. The CDR3 runs from the conserved cysteine through the conserved F or W. Fields, in order: J gene, V gene, clone size, CDR3 length, CDR3 protein. Clone size is given for some rows only: seen once, a few or many times, or a class if the clone is expanded.

J gene: TRBJ1-5
V gene: TRBV2
clone size: -
CDR3 length: 15
CDR3 protein: CASNRDRGWNQPQHF

J gene: TRBJ2-3
V gene: TRBV2
clone size: -
CDR3 length: 15
CDR3 protein: CASSEKGLAGDTQYF

J gene: TRBJ1-2
V gene: TRBV27
clone size: many
CDR3 length: 15
CDR3 protein: CASSSRTGGNYGYTF

J gene: TRBJ2-7
V gene: TRBV7-8
clone size: -
CDR3 length: 12
CDR3 protein: CASSGSHYEQYF

J gene: TRBJ2-7
V gene: TRBV28
clone size: -
CDR3 length: 12
CDR3 protein: CASRNIYNEQYF

J gene: TRBJ2-1
V gene: TRBV7-2
clone size: few
CDR3 length: 18
CDR3 protein: CASSLALAGTRSYNEQFF

J gene: TRBJ2-7
V gene: TRBV4-2
clone size: -
CDR3 length: 16
CDR3 protein: CASSPLGSLSSYEQYF

J gene: TRBJ2-3
V gene: TRBV20-1
clone size: few
CDR3 length: 14
CDR3 protein: CSAKRGAATDTQYF

J gene: TRBJ2-7
V gene: TRBV28
clone size: few
CDR3 length: 14
CDR3 protein: CATNPTGGLYEQYF

J gene: TRBJ1-6
V gene: TRBV20-1
clone size: few
CDR3 length: 15
CDR3 protein: CSAPREGQGGSPLHF

J gene: TRBJ2-5
V gene: TRBV10-3
clone size: -
CDR3 length: 15
CDR3 protein: CAIKGDRQPRETQYF

J gene: TRBJ2-3
V gene: TRBV6-5
clone size: -
CDR3 length: 16
CDR3 protein: CASSYALGLGADTQYF

J gene: TRBJ1-4
V gene: TRBV27
clone size: few
CDR3 length: 15
CDR3 protein: CASRTGWTENEKLFF

J gene: TRBJ2-7
V gene: TRBV7-9
clone size: once
CDR3 length: 14
CDR3 protein: CASSKEGLPYEQYF

J gene: TRBJ1-6
V gene: TRBV10-3
clone size: few
CDR3 length: 15
CDR3 protein: CAISVQGTYNSPLHF

J gene: TRBJ2-3
V gene: TRBV2
clone size: few
CDR3 length: 16
CDR3 protein: CASKKVGGPPGDTQYF

J gene: TRBJ2-7
V gene: TRBV4-1
clone size: -
CDR3 length: 15
CDR3 protein: CASSLRGGAAYEQYF

J gene: TRBJ2-1
V gene: TRBV12-3/TRBV12-4
clone size: -
CDR3 length: 11
CDR3 protein: CASSLGNEQSF

J gene: TRBJ2-3
V gene: TRBV27
clone size: -
CDR3 length: 15
CDR3 protein: CASSTRDYPTDTQYF

J gene: TRBJ2-1
V gene: TRBV5-1
clone size: few
CDR3 length: 16
CDR3 protein: CASSLGGEPHYNEQFF

J gene: TRBJ2-1
V gene: TRBV7-7
clone size: few
CDR3 length: 20
CDR3 protein: CASSLAAGGPREDSYNEQFF

J gene: TRBJ1-5
V gene: TRBV25-1
clone size: -
CDR3 length: 18
CDR3 protein: CASSDPGGNGLSNQPQHF

J gene: TRBJ2-3
V gene: TRBV6-2/TRBV6-3
clone size: -
CDR3 length: 17
CDR3 protein: CASSNYEAGAGTDTQYF

J gene: TRBJ2-7
V gene: TRBV20-1
clone size: once
CDR3 length: 14
CDR3 protein: CSARDPRGSNEQYF

J gene: TRBJ2-7
V gene: TRBV5-1
clone size: few
CDR3 length: 13
CDR3 protein: CASSVNLAYEQYF

J gene: TRBJ2-1
V gene: TRBV6-1
clone size: -
CDR3 length: 16
CDR3 protein: CAGSEYAQVAYNEQFF

J gene: TRBJ1-1
V gene: TRBV11-2
clone size: -
CDR3 length: 15
CDR3 protein: CASSLAFHRELEAFF

J gene: TRBJ2-5
V gene: TRBV25-1
clone size: few
CDR3 length: 15
CDR3 protein: CASSDGGLVGNEQYF

J gene: TRBJ2-1
V gene: TRBV5-8
clone size: few
CDR3 length: 15
CDR3 protein: CASSRGGLIYNEQFF

J gene: TRBJ2-2
V gene: TRBV24-1
clone size: -
CDR3 length: 15
CDR3 protein: CATSGTGANTGELFF

J gene: TRBJ1-1
V gene: TRBV20-1
clone size: -
CDR3 length: 16
CDR3 protein: CSARPRQGARYTEAFF

J gene: TRBJ2-7
V gene: TRBV15
clone size: many
CDR3 length: 13
CDR3 protein: CATSRDLLYEQYF

J gene: TRBJ2-5
V gene: TRBV6-1
clone size: -
CDR3 length: 14
CDR3 protein: CASSTIGGAKEQYF

J gene: TRBJ1-1
V gene: TRBV4-1
clone size: few
CDR3 length: 12
CDR3 protein: CASKGPNTEAFF

J gene: TRBJ1-1
V gene: TRBV6-1
clone size: few
CDR3 length: 12
CDR3 protein: CASIQGDTEAFF

J gene: TRBJ2-1
V gene: TRBV5-1
clone size: -
CDR3 length: 15
CDR3 protein: CASSLTGTPYNEQFF

J gene: TRBJ2-1
V gene: TRBV4-2
clone size: few
CDR3 length: 13
CDR3 protein: CASSQRQAYEQFF

J gene: TRBJ2-7
V gene: TRBV10-3
clone size: few
CDR3 length: 13
CDR3 protein: CAIGLADTYEQYF

J gene: TRBJ2-1
V gene: TRBV2
clone size: once
CDR3 length: 13
CDR3 protein: CASIGRVQETQFF

J gene: TRBJ2-1
V gene: TRBV7-2
clone size: -
CDR3 length: 12
CDR3 protein: CASSFLVGEQFF

J gene: TRBJ2-4
V gene: TRBV29-1
clone size: once
CDR3 length: 14
CDR3 protein: CSVVRASGKNIQYF

J gene: TRBJ2-2
V gene: TRBV4-1
clone size: -
CDR3 length: 15
CDR3 protein: CASRPGQGASGELFF

J gene: TRBJ1-1
V gene: TRBV30
clone size: -
CDR3 length: 11
CDR3 protein: CAWRDNTEAFF

J gene: TRBJ1-2
V gene: TRBV14
clone size: few
CDR3 length: 13
CDR3 protein: CASSQDSGFVYTF

J gene: TRBJ2-5
V gene: TRBV7-2
clone size: -
CDR3 length: 15
CDR3 protein: CASSYTSVGGSEQYF

J gene: TRBJ1-6
V gene: TRBV7-9
clone size: -
CDR3 length: 15
CDR3 protein: CASSFDHPDNSPLHF

J gene: -
V gene: TRBV10-1
clone size: -
CDR3 length: 15
CDR3 protein: CASTRTSGGINEQYF

J gene: TRBJ2-7
V gene: TRBV12-3/TRBV12-4
clone size: few
CDR3 length: 18
CDR3 protein: CASSLALNKRGAHYEQYF

J gene: TRBJ1-1
V gene: TRBV6-1
clone size: -
CDR3 length: 16
CDR3 protein: CASSGGLVLRNTEAFF

J gene: TRBJ2-1
V gene: TRBV9
clone size: few
CDR3 length: 15
CDR3 protein: CASSVEVVSYNEQFF

J gene: -
V gene: TRBV7-9
clone size: -
CDR3 length: 15
CDR3 protein: CASSFNGISYNEQYF

J gene: TRBJ1-5
V gene: TRBV10-2
clone size: -
CDR3 length: 15
CDR3 protein: CASSGQGVMDQPQHF

J gene: TRBJ2-3
V gene: TRBV5-1
clone size: few
CDR3 length: 14
CDR3 protein: CASSPGTSVDTQYF

J gene: TRBJ2-3
V gene: TRBV11-2
clone size: -
CDR3 length: 16
CDR3 protein: CASSFQTSESTDTQYF

J gene: TRBJ2-7
V gene: TRBV7-2
clone size: -
CDR3 length: 13
CDR3 protein: CASSLDAGSEQYF

J gene: TRBJ2-7
V gene: TRBV10-3
clone size: -
CDR3 length: 16
CDR3 protein: CAISVVAAVSHHEQYF